These 28 T cell receptor beta chains came from one sample sequenced in a study of T-cell memory formation after mild COVID-19. TCRdb recomputed calls from the 5' RACE reads with MiXCR, one row per CDR3 protein. The sample shows about 210,000 distinct CDR3 sequences, 8% to 11% of them seen only once. Input material: PBMCs or a T cell subset sorted from them (not recorded which). Receptor source: a man aged 18 to 29 who had mild COVID-19 (a few samples of this study predate the infection). Cell type and time point are not known.

To note about this clonotype: Given a much more abundant clone one base away, this may be a read error. V and J are TRBV29-1 and TRBJ2-1; 8 bases fit TRBD2. CDR3 length: 14 amino acids. Germline loops: CDR1 SQVTM, CDR2 ANQGSEA. With V trimmed by 7 bases and J by 7 bases, 12 bases remained unmatched. The CDR3 reads CSAPGGQGLNEQFF. The CDR3 bases are TGCAGCGCCCCGGGGGGGCAGGGTTTGAATGAGCAGTTCTTC.

CDR3 DNA sequence: TGTGCCAGCAGCTTGGGACCGAGTTCAGAGCAGTACTTC. Its protein is CASSLGPSSEQYF. V and J are TRBV7-9 and TRBJ2-7; D is perhaps TRBD1 or TRBD2 (5 bases each). Trimming took off 3 bases at V and 7 bases at J, with 13 bases between the two ends. Germline loops: CDR1 SEHNR, CDR2 FQNEAQ (reference sequence). The CDR3 is 13 residues long.

The chain couples TRBV9 to TRBJ2-5; TRBD1 is a possible D gene (5 bases). CDR3 length: 13 residues. V lost 0 bases and J 5 bases, leaving 8 bases between the germline ends. CDR1 is SGDLS and CDR2 is YYNGEE in the germline V gene. DNA of the CDR3: TGTGCCAGCAGCGTAGCTCCAGGGGAGACCCAGTACTTC. Amino acid sequence: CASSVAPGETQYF.

At least ten counts were recorded for this clonotype. The junction does not match germline at one end; this may be a read error. V is TRBV7-7 and J is TRBJ2-1, with a possible D match to TRBD2 (6 bases). In germline, CDR1 is SSHAT, CDR2 FNYEAQ (reference sequence). The CDR3 extends over 13 amino acids. CDR3 bases: TGTGCTAGCAGCCTCGGGACTGGCAATGAGCAGTTCTTC. Amino acid sequence: CASSLGTGNEQFF.

The table lists this clonotype with many counts. V is TRBV5-1 and J is TRBJ1-1; D possibly corresponds to TRBD1 (5 bases). The CDR3 extends over 11 amino acids. V was cut by 0 bases and J by 12 bases, with 9 bases left in between. The V gene's germline CDR1 is SGHRS and CDR2 YFSETQ. CDR3: CASSLGAGTFF. CDR3 DNA sequence: TGCGCCAGCAGCTTGGGAGCAGGGACTTTCTTT.

The chain employs TRBV4-3 and TRBJ2-6; D may be TRBD1 (5 bases). This CDR3 is 16 amino acids long. V lost 5 bases, J lost 5 bases, and 16 bases lay in between. The germline CDR1 and CDR2 sequences are LGHNA and YSLEER. In nucleotides, the CDR3 is TGCGCCAGCAGCTATCTCCCCGACAGTTGGGCCAACGTCCTGACTTTC. Amino acids: CASSYLPDSWANVLTF.

V and J are TRBV7-3 and TRBJ1-2; 7 nucleotides match TRBD1. Germline V CDR1 and CDR2: SGHTA, FQGTGA. The CDR3 runs 15 residues. V lost 3 bases, J lost 0 bases, and 4 bases stayed unmatched. The CDR3 spells CASSFGTATNYGYTF. The CDR3 bases are TGTGCCAGCAGCTTCGGGACAGCAACTAACTATGGCTACACCTTC.

The chain is built from TRBV30 and TRBJ2-5; possibly TRBD2 for D (7 bases). CDR3 size: 16 residues. Trimming pared 0 bases from V and 0 bases from J, leaving 14 bases between. Germline V gene sequence: CDR1 GTSNPN, CDR2 SVGIG (reference sequence). The CDR3 DNA is TGTGCCTGGAGTGTGGGCGGGGGCCTGTACCAAGAGACCCAGTACTTC. As protein: CAWSVGGGLYQETQYF.

This clonotype was found many times. The rearrangement links TRBV12-3 or TRBV12-4 to TRBJ2-2; D gene ambiguous. There are 14 residues in the CDR3. Trimming stripped 6 bases from V and 3 bases from J, with 11 bases between. CDR3 DNA: TGTGCCAGCAGCCGACCGCCAGACACCGGGGAGCTGTTTTTT. It codes for CASSRPPDTGELFF.

This clonotype was counted a few times. The V gene is TRBV12-3 or TRBV12-4, the J gene TRBJ2-5, with D perhaps matching TRBD2 (6 bases). The ends were cut back, 5 bases at V and 5 bases at J, with 15 bases in the middle. This CDR3 has 14 residues. The CDR3 here is CASSPRGLGETQYF. The CDR3 DNA sequence: TGTGCCAGCAGTCCGCGGGGCCTGGGCGAGACCCAGTACTTC.

This clonotype has more than one count but fewer than ten. The V gene is TRBV24-1, the J gene TRBJ1-5; perhaps TRBD1 as D (5 bases). In germline, CDR1 is KGHDR, CDR2 SFDVKD. V was shortened by 5 bases and J by 3 bases, with 7 bases between the two germline ends. This CDR3 is 13 amino acids long. The chain's CDR3 is CATSGGANQPQHF. CDR3 nucleotides: TGTGCCACCAGTGGAGGGGCCAATCAGCCCCAGCATTTT.

V usage is TRBV3-1 and J usage is TRBJ2-5; D is undetermined. The length of the CDR3 is 12 residues. Germline V CDR1 and CDR2: LGHDT, YNNKEL (reference sequence). Trimming pared 0 bases from V and 4 bases from J, leaving 3 bases between. Written as DNA, the CDR3 is TGTGCCAGCAGCCAAGACACAGAGACCCAGTACTTC. Its translation: CASSQDTETQYF.

This clonotype appeared a few times. The rearrangement joins TRBV5-1 to TRBJ1-3; D uncertain. The CDR3 loop spans 13 amino acids. The V end was cut by 4 bases, the J end by 3 bases, with 8 bases between. Germline assignment: CDR1 SGHRS and CDR2 YFSETQ. The CDR3 region is CASSPDGGNTIYF. Written as DNA, the CDR3 is TGCGCCAGCAGCCCCGACGGTGGAAACACCATATATTTT.

The chain combines TRBV6-5 with TRBJ2-7, with 12 positions matching TRBD2. The V gene's germline CDR1 is MNHEY and CDR2 SVGAGI. After removal of 6 bases from V and 6 bases from J, the junction contained 6 bases not matched to a gene. The CDR3 is made up of 14 amino acids. The CDR3 sequence: CASRSSGGVREQYV. The CDR3 DNA is TGTGCCAGCAGGTCTAGCGGGGGGGTACGCGAGCAGTACGTC.

This clonotype has only a few counts. The gene calls are TRBV5-1 and TRBJ2-1; D is perhaps TRBD1 or TRBD2 (5 bases each). The ends were cut back, 0 bases at V and 0 bases at J, with 13 bases in the middle. The CDR3 covers 17 residues. The germline gives CDR1 SGHRS, CDR2 YFSETQ. This CDR3 is CASSLGAGGGSYNEQFF. The CDR3 nucleotides are TGCGCCAGCAGCTTGGGGGCCGGTGGGGGCTCCTACAATGAGCAGTTCTTC.

The chain joins TRBV28 to TRBJ2-7; TRBD1 or TRBD2 may be the D gene (6 bases each). V dropped 5 bases and J dropped 4 bases, with 12 bases sitting between them. CDR1 and CDR2 (germline): MDHEN, SYDVKM. There are 13 residues in the CDR3. CDR3: CASSTGGSYEQYV. DNA of the CDR3: TGTGCCAGCAGTACCGGGGGCTCTTACGAGCAGTACGTC.

This clonotype was seen more than once but under ten times. The gene calls are TRBV7-9 and TRBJ1-1; the D is unclear. Germline V gene lookup returns CDR1 SEHNR and CDR2 FQNEAQ (reference sequence). The CDR3 sequence is 12 residues long. Trimming stripped 3 bases from V and 6 bases from J, with 8 bases between. The CDR3 loop is CASSLAQAEAFF. The CDR3 DNA follows: TGTGCCAGCAGCTTGGCTCAAGCTGAAGCTTTCTTT.

This clonotype was seen only a few times. CDR3 bases: TGCGCCAGCAGTAGGGACAAGAATGAAAAACTGTTTTTT. Protein sequence: CASSRDKNEKLFF. This chain links TRBV10-1 with TRBJ1-4, with D possibly TRBD1 on 6 matching bases. The germline V gene has CDR1 WNHNN and CDR2 SYGVQD (reference sequence). CDR3 length: 13 amino acids. With 5 bases removed from V and 5 bases from J, the gap between germline ends came to 9 bases.

The sample holds a few counts of this clonotype. This sequence joins TRBV5-4 and TRBJ2-3, with D tentatively TRBD1 or TRBD2 (6 bases each). V lost 4 bases and J lost 1, with 13 bases in between. The CDR3 is made up of 15 amino acids. CDR1 and CDR2 from the germline V gene are SGHNT and YYREEE (reference sequence). The DNA for the CDR3 is TGTGCCAGCAGCGGGACTGGGGGCGGCACAGATACGCAGTATTTT. It encodes CASSGTGGGTDTQYF.

In its sample, this clonotype is medium-sized. The V call is TRBV7-8, the J call TRBJ2-3, with D unresolved. Trimming removed 2 bases at V and 1 base at J, with 4 bases between. The CDR3 extends over 13 amino acids. CDR1 is SGHVS, CDR2 FQNEAQ, per germline. The CDR3, as DNA: TGTGCCAGCAGCTTACAGGGCACAGATACGCAGTATTTT. Translating gives CASSLQGTDTQYF.

This clonotype has a count of ten or more. This sequence joins TRBV5-1 and TRBJ2-2; TRBD2 is a possible D gene (7 bases). Trimming took off 4 bases at V and 10 bases at J, with 14 bases between the two ends. This CDR3 region has 13 residues. In germline, CDR1 is SGHRS, CDR2 YFSETQ. CDR3 region: CASSLLGGEELFF. The CDR3 DNA sequence: TGCGCCAGCAGCCTCCTAGGGGGGGAGGAGCTGTTTTTT. The complete variable domain, with remaining parts taken from reference TRBV5-1 and TRBJ2-2, reads KAGVTQTPRYLIKTRGQQVTLSCSPISGHRSVSWYQQTPGQGLQFLFEYFSETQRNKGNFPGRFSGRQFSNSRSEMNVSTLELGDSALYLCASSLLGGEELFFGEGSRLTVL.

There are a few counts of this clonotype. The V call is TRBV7-4, the J call TRBJ2-3; D unclear. CDR1 and CDR2 (germline): SGHVT, SQSDAQ. This CDR3 contains 16 residues. Trimming removed 1 base at V and 4 bases at J, with 15 bases between. CDR3 bases: TGTGCCAGCAGCTTAGTTCACCCAAGGGATCCAGATACGCAGTATTTT. Translation: CASSLVHPRDPDTQYF.

This sequence joins TRBV7-9 and TRBJ1-3; D perhaps matches TRBD1 (5 bases). The CDR3 is 14 amino acids. V was shortened by 6 bases and J by 2 bases, with 11 bases between the two germline ends. Looked up from germline, CDR1 is SEHNR and CDR2 is FQNEAQ (reference sequence). The DNA for the CDR3 is TGTGCCAGCAGGGCAGGGAGAACTGGAAACACCATATATTTT. Translation: CASRAGRTGNTIYF.

This chain connects TRBV18 to TRBJ2-4, with 7 bases lining up with TRBD1. This CDR3 is 13 amino acids long. The trim removed 4 bases at V and 6 bases at J, leaving 3 bases unmatched. Germline V gene data show CDR1 as KGHSH and CDR2 as LQKENI. The chain's CDR3 is CASSRDSGNIQYF. As DNA, the CDR3 is TGTGCCAGCTCACGGGACAGTGGAAACATTCAGTACTTC.

The genes are TRBV9 and TRBJ1-1; 8 nucleotides agree with TRBD1. CDR1 is SGDLS, CDR2 YYNGEE, per germline. V lost 4 bases to trimming and J lost 3 bases; unmatched junction nucleotides: 11. This CDR3 has 16 amino acids. Written as DNA, the CDR3 is TGTGCCAGCAGCCAACAAGCCGGGACAGGCCACACTGAAGCTTTCTTT. Protein product: CASSQQAGTGHTEAFF.

This clonotype was seen only a few times. The rearrangement links TRBV7-7 to TRBJ2-2, with D perhaps assigned TRBD1 or TRBD2 (6 bases each). Looked up from germline, CDR1 is SSHAT and CDR2 is FNYEAQ (reference sequence). This CDR3 is 14 amino acids long. Trimming took 2 bases from V and 10 from J, leaving 14 bases between them. CDR3 nucleotide sequence: TGTGCCAGCAGCTTAATGCACGGGGGACAGGAGCTGTTTTTT. Protein sequence: CASSLMHGGQELFF.

The chain couples TRBV7-9 to TRBJ1-1, with 7 bases matching TRBD1. Germline V gives CDR1 SEHNR, CDR2 FQNEAQ (reference sequence). V lost 5 bases to trimming and J lost 7 bases; unmatched junction nucleotides: 10. This CDR3 contains 14 residues. CDR3 sequence reads: CASSPDRIRGEAFF. As DNA, the CDR3 is TGTGCCAGCAGCCCGGACAGGATTCGTGGTGAAGCTTTCTTT.

This clonotype was detected once. J is TRBJ2-1 and V is TRBV20-1; TRBD1 aligns across 8 bases. V lost 0 bases and J lost 7; bases outside the gene matches: 8. From germline, CDR1 is DFQATT and CDR2 SNEGSKA (reference sequence). The CDR3 contains 15 residues. In DNA form, the CDR3 reads TGCAGTGCTAGAGATCTCCAGGGGGCCCGGAATGAGCAGTTCTTC. Its protein product is CSARDLQGARNEQFF.